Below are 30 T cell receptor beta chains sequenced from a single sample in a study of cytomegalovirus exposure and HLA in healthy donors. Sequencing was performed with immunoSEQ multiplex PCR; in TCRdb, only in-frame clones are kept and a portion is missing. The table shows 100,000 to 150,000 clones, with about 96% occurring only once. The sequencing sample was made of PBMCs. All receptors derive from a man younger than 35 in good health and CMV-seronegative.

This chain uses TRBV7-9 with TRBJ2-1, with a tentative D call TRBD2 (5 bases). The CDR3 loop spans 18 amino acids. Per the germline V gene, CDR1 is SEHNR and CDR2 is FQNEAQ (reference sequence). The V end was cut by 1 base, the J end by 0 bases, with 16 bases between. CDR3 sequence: CASSLGASGRYSYNEQFF. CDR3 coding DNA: TGTGCCAGCAGCTTAGGGGCCAGCGGCCGTTACTCCTACAATGAGCAGTTCTTC.

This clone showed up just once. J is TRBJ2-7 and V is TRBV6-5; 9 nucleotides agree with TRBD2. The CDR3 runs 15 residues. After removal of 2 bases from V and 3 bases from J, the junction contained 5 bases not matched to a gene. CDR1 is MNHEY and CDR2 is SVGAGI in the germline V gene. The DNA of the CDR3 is TGTGCCAGCAGTTACGGGGCGGGAGGGCTCTACGAGCAGTACTTC. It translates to CASSYGAGGLYEQYF.

CDR3 sequence: CASTSGSWTGELFF. CDR3 DNA sequence: TGTGCCAGCACTAGCGGGAGTTGGACCGGGGAGCTGTTTTTT. This sequence joins TRBV13 and TRBJ2-2; 10 nucleotides line up with TRBD2. Germline V gene sequence: CDR1 PRHDT, CDR2 FYEKMQ (reference sequence). V lost 7 bases to trimming and J lost 5 bases; unmatched junction nucleotides: 4. This CDR3 is 14 amino acids long.

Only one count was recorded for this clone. Here the CDR3 DNA reads TGTGCCAGCAGCTGGGAGCGGGTCAACCAAGAGACCCAGTACTTC. It encodes CASSWERVNQETQYF. The gene calls are TRBV7-8 and TRBJ2-5; D may be TRBD2 (6 bases). The CDR3 extends over 15 amino acids. V gave up 4 bases and J gave up 0 bases, with 12 bases separating them. The germline V gene has CDR1 SGHVS and CDR2 FQNEAQ. Complete variable domain (other parts from reference TRBV7-8 and TRBJ2-5): GAGVSQSPRYKVAKRGQDVALRCDPISGHVSLFWYQQALGQGPEFLTYFQNEAQLDKSGLPSDRFFAERPEGSVSTLKIQRTQQEDSAVYLCASSWERVNQETQYFGPGTRLLVL.

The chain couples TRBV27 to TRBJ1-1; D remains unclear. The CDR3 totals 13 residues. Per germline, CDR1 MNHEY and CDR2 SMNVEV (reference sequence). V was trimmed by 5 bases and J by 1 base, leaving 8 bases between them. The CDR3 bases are TGTGCCAGCAGTCTGACACAGAACACTGAAGCTTTCTTT. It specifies CASSLTQNTEAFF.

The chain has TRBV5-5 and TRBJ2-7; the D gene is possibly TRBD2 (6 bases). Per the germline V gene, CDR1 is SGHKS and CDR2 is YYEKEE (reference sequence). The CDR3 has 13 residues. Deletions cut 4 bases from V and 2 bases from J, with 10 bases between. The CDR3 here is CASSRDLPYEQYF. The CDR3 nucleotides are TGTGCCAGCAGCCGGGACTTACCCTACGAGCAGTACTTC.

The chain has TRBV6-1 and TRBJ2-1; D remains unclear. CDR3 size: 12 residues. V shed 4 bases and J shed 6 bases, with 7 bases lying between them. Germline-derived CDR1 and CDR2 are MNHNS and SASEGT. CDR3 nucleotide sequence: TGTGCCAGCAGTGGCGTCGGCAATGAGCAGTTCTTC. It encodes CASSGVGNEQFF.

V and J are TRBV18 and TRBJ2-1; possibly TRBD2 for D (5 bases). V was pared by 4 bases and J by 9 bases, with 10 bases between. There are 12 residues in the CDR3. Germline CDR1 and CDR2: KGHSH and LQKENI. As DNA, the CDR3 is TGTGCCAGCTCACTCCCAGCGGCTGAGCAGTTCTTC. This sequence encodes CASSLPAAEQFF.

Here the CDR3 DNA reads TGCGCCAGCAGCGGGACTGCGAGCTCCTACGAGCAGTACTTC. It codes for CASSGTASSYEQYF. This rearrangement joins TRBV5-1 to TRBJ2-7, with a weak D call TRBD2 (6 bases). CDR3 length: 14 residues. Germline V gives CDR1 SGHRS, CDR2 YFSETQ. Trimming took 4 bases from V and 0 from J, leaving 11 bases between them.

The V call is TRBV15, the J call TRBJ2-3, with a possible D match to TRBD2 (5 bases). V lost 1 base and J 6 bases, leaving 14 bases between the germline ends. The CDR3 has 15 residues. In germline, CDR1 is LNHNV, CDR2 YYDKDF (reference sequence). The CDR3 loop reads CATSRGGVEGDTQYF. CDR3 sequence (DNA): TGTGCCACCAGCAGAGGGGGAGTGGAAGGGGATACGCAGTATTTT.

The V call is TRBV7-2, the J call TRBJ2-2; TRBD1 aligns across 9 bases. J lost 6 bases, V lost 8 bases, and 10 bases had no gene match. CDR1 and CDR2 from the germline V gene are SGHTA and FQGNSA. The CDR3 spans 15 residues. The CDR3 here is CASLPGTGYPGELFF. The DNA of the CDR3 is TGTGCCAGCCTTCCCGGGACAGGGTACCCCGGGGAGCTGTTTTTT.

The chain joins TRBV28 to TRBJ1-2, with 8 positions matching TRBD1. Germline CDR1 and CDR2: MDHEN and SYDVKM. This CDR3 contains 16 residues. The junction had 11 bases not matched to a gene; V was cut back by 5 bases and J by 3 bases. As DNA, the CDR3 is TGTGCCAGCAGTCCCCGGACAGGGCCCCTGGACTATGGCTACACCTTC. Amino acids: CASSPRTGPLDYGYTF.

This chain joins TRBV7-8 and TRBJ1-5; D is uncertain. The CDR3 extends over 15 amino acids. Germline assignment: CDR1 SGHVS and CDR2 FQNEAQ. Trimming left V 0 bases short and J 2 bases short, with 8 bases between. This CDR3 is CASSLAGRGNQPQHF. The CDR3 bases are TGTGCCAGCAGCTTAGCGGGGAGGGGCAATCAGCCCCAGCATTTT.

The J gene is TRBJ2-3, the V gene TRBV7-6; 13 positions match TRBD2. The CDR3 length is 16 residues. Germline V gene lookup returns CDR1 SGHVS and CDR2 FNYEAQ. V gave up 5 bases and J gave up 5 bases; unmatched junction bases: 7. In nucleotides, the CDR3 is TGTGCCAGCAGCCTCGGACTAGCGGGAGTTATAGATACGCAGTATTTT. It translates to CASSLGLAGVIDTQYF. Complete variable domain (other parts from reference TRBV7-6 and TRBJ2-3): GAGVSQSPRYKVTKRGQDVALRCDPISGHVSLYWYRQALGQGPEFLTYFNYEAQQDKSGLPNDRFSAERPEGSISTLTIQRTEQRDSAMYRCASSLGLAGVIDTQYFGPGTRLTVL.

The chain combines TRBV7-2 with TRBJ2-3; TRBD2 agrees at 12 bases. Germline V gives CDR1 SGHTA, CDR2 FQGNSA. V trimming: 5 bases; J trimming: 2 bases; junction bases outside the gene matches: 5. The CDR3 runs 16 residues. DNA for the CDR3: TGTGCCAGCAGCCCCGGGACTAGCGGGTTCACAGATACGCAGTATTTT. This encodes CASSPGTSGFTDTQYF.

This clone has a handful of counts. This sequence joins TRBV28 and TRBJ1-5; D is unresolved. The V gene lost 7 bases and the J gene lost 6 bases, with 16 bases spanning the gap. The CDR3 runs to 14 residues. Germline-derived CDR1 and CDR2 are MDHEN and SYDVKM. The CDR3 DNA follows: TGTGCCAGCACCCGCTGGCTTGAGGGTCAGCCCCAGCATTTT. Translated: CASTRWLEGQPQHF.

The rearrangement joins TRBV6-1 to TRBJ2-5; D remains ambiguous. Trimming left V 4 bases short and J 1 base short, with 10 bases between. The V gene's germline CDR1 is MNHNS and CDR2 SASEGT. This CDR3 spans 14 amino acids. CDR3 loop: CASSVQYFQETQYF. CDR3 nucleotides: TGTGCCAGCAGTGTACAGTACTTCCAAGAGACCCAGTACTTC.

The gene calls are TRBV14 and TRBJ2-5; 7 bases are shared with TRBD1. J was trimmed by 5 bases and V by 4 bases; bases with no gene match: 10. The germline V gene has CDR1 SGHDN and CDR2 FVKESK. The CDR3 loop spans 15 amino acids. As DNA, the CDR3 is TGTGCCAGCAGCCGCCGGGACAGACTACGGGAGACCCAGTACTTC. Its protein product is CASSRRDRLRETQYF.

CDR3 DNA sequence: TGTGCCAGCAGCCCTCCGGGACTAGCGGGAGGAGCATATACGCAGTATTTT. This codes for CASSPPGLAGGAYTQYF. This sequence joins TRBV7-2 and TRBJ2-3, with TRBD2 matching over 15 bases. J was trimmed by 7 bases and V by 5 bases; bases with no gene match: 10. CDR3 length equals 17 residues. Germline V gene data show CDR1 as SGHTA and CDR2 as FQGNSA. Complete variable domain (other parts from reference TRBV7-2 and TRBJ2-3): GAGVSQSPSNKVTEKGKDVELRCDPISGHTALYWYRQSLGQGLEFLIYFQGNSAPDKSGLPSDRFSAERTGGSVSTLTIQRTQQEDSAVYLCASSPPGLAGGAYTQYFGPGTRLTVL.

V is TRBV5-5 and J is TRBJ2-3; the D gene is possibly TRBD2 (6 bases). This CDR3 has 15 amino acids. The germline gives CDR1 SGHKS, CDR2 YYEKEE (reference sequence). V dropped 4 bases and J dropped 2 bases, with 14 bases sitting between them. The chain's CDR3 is CASSRTTQFTDTQYF. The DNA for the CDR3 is TGTGCCAGCAGCCGGACTACCCAATTCACAGATACGCAGTATTTT.

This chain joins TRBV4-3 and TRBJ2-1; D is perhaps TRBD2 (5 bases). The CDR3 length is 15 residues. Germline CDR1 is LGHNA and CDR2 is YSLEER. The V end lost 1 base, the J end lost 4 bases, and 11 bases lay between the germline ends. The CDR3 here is CASSQVAGPYNEQFF. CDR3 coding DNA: TGCGCCAGCAGCCAAGTCGCGGGTCCTTACAATGAGCAGTTCTTC.

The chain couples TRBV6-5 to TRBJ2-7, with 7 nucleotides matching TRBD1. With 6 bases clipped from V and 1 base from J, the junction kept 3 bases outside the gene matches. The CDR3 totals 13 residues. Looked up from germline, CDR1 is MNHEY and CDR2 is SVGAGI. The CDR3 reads CASSWDSSYEQYF. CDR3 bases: TGTGCCAGCAGCTGGGACAGTTCCTACGAGCAGTACTTC.

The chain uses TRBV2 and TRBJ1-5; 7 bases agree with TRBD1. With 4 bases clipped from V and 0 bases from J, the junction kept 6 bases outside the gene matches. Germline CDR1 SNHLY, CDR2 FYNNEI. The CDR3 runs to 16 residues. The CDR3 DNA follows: TGTGCCAGCAGTGTCAGGGGGATGAATAGCAATCAGCCCCAGCATTTT. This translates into CASSVRGMNSNQPQHF.

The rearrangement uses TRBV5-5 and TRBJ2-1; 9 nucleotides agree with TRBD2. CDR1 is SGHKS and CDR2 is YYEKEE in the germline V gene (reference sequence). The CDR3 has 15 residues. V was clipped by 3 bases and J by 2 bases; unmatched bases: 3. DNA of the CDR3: TGTGCCAGCAGCTCTAGCGGGGCGCCCTACAATGAGCAGTTCTTC. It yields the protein CASSSSGAPYNEQFF.

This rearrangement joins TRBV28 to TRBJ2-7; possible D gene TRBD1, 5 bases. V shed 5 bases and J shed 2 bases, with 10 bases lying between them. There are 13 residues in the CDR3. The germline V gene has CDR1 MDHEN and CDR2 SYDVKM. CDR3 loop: CASSPTETYEQYF. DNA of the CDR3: TGTGCCAGCAGTCCGACAGAGACCTACGAGCAGTACTTC.

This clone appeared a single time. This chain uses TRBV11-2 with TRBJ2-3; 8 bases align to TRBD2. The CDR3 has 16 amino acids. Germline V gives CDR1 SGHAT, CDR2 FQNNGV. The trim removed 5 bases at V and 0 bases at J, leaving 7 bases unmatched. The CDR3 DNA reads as TGTGCCAGCAGCCCCACGGCGGGAGGAAGCACAGATACGCAGTATTTT. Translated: CASSPTAGGSTDTQYF.

The CDR3 DNA reads as TGCGCCAGCAGCCTCCGGGACAGCCTAACAGATACGCAGTATTTT. This translates into CASSLRDSLTDTQYF. This chain joins TRBV4-1 and TRBJ2-3, with 7 bases identical to TRBD1. This CDR3 comprises 15 residues. The ends lost 4 bases at V and 3 bases at J; junction bases unmatched: 7. Germline loops: CDR1 MGHRA, CDR2 YSYEKL.

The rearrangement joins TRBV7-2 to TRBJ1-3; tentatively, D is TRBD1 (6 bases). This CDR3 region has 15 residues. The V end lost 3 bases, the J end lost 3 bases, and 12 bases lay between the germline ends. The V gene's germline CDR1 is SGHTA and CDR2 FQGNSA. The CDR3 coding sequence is TGTGCCAGCAGCTTTCAAACAGGGTTTGGAAACACCATATATTTT. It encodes CASSFQTGFGNTIYF.

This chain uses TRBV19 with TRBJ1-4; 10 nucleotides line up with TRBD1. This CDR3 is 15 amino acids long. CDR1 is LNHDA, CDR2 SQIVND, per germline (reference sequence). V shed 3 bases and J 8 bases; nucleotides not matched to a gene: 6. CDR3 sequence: CASSIPGTGDEKLFF. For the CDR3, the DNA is TGTGCCAGTAGTATCCCCGGGACAGGGGACGAAAAACTGTTTTTT.

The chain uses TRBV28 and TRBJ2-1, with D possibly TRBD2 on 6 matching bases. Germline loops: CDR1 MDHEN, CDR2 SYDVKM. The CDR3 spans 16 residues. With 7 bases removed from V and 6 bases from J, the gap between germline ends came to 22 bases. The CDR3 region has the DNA TGTGCCAGCAAATGGGCGGGACTTTCCGCCCCCAATGAGCAGTTCTTC. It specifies CASKWAGLSAPNEQFF.